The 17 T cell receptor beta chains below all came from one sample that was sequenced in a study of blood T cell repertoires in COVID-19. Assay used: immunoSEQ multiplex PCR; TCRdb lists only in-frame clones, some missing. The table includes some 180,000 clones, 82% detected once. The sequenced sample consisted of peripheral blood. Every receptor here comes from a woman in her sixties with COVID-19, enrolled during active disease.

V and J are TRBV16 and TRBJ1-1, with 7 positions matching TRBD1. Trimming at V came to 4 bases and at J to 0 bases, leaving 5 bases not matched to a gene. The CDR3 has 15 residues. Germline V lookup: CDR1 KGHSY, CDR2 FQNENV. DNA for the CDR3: TGTGCCAGCAGCCCCCCAGGGGGGTTGAACACTGAAGCTTTCTTT. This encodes CASSPPGGLNTEAFF. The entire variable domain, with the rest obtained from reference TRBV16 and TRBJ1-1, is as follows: GEEVAQTPKHLVRGEGQKAKLYCAPIKGHSYVFWYQQVLKNEFKFLISFQNENVFDETGMPKERFSAKCLPNSPCSLEIQATKLEDSAVYFCASSPPGGLNTEAFFGQGTRLTVV.

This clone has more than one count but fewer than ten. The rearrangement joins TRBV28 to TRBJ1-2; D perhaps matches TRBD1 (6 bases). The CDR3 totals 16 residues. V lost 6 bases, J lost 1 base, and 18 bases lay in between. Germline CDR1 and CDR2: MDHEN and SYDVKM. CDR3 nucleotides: TGTGCCAGCAGCCTCGGCAGGGGCAGGCGTAACTATGGCTACACCTTC. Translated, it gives CASSLGRGRRNYGYTF.

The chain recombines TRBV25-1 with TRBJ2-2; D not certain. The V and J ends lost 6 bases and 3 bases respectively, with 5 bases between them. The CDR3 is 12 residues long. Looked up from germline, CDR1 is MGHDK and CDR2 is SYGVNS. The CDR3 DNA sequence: TGTGCCAGCAGAGGAGACACCGGGGAGCTGTTTTTT. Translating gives CASRGDTGELFF.

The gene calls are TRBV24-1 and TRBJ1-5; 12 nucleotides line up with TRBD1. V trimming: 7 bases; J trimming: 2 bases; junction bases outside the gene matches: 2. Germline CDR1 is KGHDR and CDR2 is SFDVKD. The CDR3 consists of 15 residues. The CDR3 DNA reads TGTGCCACCAGGGGGACAGGGGGCGGCAATCAGCCCCAGCATTTT. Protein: CATRGTGGGNQPQHF.

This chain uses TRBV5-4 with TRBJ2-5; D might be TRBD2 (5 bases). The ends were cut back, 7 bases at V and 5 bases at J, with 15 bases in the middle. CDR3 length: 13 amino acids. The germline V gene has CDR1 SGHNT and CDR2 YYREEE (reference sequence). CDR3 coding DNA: TGTGCCAGCCAGACCCGGGGTAGTGAGACCCAGTACTTC. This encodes CASQTRGSETQYF.

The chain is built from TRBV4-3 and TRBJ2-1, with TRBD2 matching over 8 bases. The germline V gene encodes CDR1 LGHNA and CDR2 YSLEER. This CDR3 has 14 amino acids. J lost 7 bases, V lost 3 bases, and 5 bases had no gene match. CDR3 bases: TGCGCCAGCAGCCAGGGGACGGGGGGGAATGAGCAGTTCTTC. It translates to CASSQGTGGNEQFF.

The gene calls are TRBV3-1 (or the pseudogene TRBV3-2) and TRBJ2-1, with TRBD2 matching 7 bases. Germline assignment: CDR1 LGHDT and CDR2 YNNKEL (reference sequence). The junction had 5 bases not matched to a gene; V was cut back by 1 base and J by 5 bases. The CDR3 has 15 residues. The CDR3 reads CASSQGGGPNNEQFF. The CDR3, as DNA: TGTGCCAGCAGCCAAGGGGGGGGACCCAACAATGAGCAGTTCTTC.

CDR3 sequence: CASSPTVPYEQYF. The CDR3, as DNA: TGTGCCAGCAGCCCCACGGTTCCCTACGAGCAGTACTTC. The V gene is TRBV28, the J gene TRBJ2-7; D not certain. The germline CDR1 and CDR2 sequences are MDHEN and SYDVKM. V was cut by 6 bases and J by 2 bases, with 11 bases left in between. CDR3 size: 13 residues.

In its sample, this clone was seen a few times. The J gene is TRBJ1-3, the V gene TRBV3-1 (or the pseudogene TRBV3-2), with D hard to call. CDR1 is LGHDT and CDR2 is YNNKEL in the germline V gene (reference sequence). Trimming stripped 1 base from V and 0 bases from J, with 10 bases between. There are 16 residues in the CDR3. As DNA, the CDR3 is TGTGCCAGCAGCCAAGGGGGAGTTCTCTCTGGAAACACCATATATTTT. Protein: CASSQGGVLSGNTIYF.

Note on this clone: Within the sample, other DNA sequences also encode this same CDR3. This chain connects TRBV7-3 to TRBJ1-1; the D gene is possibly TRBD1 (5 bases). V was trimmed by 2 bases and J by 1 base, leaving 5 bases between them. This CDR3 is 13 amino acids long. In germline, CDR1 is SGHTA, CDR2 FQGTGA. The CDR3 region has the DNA TGTGCCAGCAGCTTACAGGGGAACACTGAAGCTTTCTTT. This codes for CASSLQGNTEAFF.

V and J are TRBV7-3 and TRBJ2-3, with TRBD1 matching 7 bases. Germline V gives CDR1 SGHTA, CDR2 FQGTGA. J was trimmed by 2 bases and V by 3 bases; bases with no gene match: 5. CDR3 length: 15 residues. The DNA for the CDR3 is TGTGCCAGCAGCTTGTCGGGACAGTACACAGATACGCAGTATTTT. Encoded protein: CASSLSGQYTDTQYF.

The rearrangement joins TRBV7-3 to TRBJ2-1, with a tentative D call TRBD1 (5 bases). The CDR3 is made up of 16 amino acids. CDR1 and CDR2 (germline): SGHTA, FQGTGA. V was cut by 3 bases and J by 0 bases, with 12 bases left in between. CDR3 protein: CASSLNRYSSYNEQFF. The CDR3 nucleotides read TGTGCCAGCAGCTTGAACAGGTACAGCTCCTACAATGAGCAGTTCTTC.

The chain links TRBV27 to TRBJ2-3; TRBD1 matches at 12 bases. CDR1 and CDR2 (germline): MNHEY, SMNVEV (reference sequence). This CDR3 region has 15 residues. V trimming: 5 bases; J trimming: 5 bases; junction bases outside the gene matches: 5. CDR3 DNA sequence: TGTGCCAGCAGTCCCGGGACAGGGGGCAGAGATACGCAGTATTTT. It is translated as CASSPGTGGRDTQYF.

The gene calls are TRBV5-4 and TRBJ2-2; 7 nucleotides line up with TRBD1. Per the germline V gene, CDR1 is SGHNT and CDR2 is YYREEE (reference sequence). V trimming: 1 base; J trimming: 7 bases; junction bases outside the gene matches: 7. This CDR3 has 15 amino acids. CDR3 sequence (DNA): TGTGCCAGCAGCTTGTTTTACAGGGGTAACGGGGAGCTGTTTTTT. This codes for CASSLFYRGNGELFF.

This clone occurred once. The CDR3: CASRLPGQGANEAFF. The DNA of the CDR3 is TGTGCCAGCAGGCTGCCGGGACAGGGGGCTAATGAAGCTTTCTTT. The chain has TRBV5-4 and TRBJ1-1; 12 nucleotides match TRBD1. V was clipped by 5 bases and J by 7 bases; unmatched bases: 9. Germline CDR1 reads SGHNT; CDR2 reads YYREEE (reference sequence). The CDR3 is made up of 15 amino acids.

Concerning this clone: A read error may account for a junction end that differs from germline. CDR3 amino acids: CASSLGSTDTQYF. Written as DNA, the CDR3 is TGTGCTAGCAGCTTGGGCAGCACAGATACGCAGTATTTT. The chain is built from TRBV7-7 and TRBJ2-3; D not resolved. There are 13 residues in the CDR3. Per germline, CDR1 SSHAT and CDR2 FNYEAQ (reference sequence).

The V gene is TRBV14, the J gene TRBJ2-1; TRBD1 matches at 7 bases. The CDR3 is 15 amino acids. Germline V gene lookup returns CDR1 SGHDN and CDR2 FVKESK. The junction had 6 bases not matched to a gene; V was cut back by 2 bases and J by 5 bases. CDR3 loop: CASSQSLGQNNEQFF. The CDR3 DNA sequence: TGTGCCAGCAGCCAAAGCCTGGGACAGAACAATGAGCAGTTCTTC.